Listed here is a single T cell receptor beta chain. Its specificity is not known. This sample includes further DNA sequences coding for the same CDR3. The CDR3 contains 13 residues. The germline CDR1 and CDR2 sequences are WNHNN and SYGVQD (reference sequence). The V gene lost 0 bases and the J gene lost 4 bases, with 5 bases spanning the gap. PCR involved 60 Vbeta and 13 Jbeta primers. The method was immunoSEQ multiplex PCR; TCRdb's version includes in-frame clones alone and lacks a portion of them. The sample consists of roughly 190,000 clones, about 80% of them appearing once. This specimen comes from a study of cytomegalovirus exposure and HLA in healthy donors. Study results and caveats: The study assumed roughly uniform donor sequencing depth for presence/absence analyses. Upon later analysis, HLA-associated TCR beta chains proved more clonally expanded than other, equally common chains.

The material sequenced was PBMCs. The clonotype comes from a man aged 35-49 years in good health and CMV-seropositive. The chain couples TRBV10-1 to TRBJ2-3; TRBD1 is a possible D gene (5 bases). This chain's CDR3 is CASSESGADTQYF. The CDR3, as DNA: TGCGCCAGCAGTGAGTCAGGGGCAGATACGCAGTATTTT.